Included here is one T cell receptor (delta chain) sequence, with context. TCRdb used CATT to re-call clones from the RT-PCR reads. The sample has about 13,000 delta-chain clones, more than 30% seen once. This record comes from a study of gamma-delta T cells after stem cell transplantation. This CDR3 spans 18 amino acids. Deletions cut 1 base from V and 0 bases from J, with 12 bases between. Germline V CDR1 and CDR2: GEAIGNYY, EKD. The V call is TRDV2, the J call TRDJ3; the D gene is possibly TRDD3 (5 bases). Sequenced input: gamma-delta T cells. This clonotype was obtained from a human donor. It is not recorded whose cells these are; they may come from a transplant donor. CDR3 region: CACDTWGQSSWDTRQMFF. Written as DNA, the CDR3 is TGTGCCTGTGACACATGGGGACAAAGCTCCTGGGACACCCGACAGATGTTTTTC.